The 16 T cell receptor beta chains below come from one sample, sequenced in a study of T-cell memory formation after mild COVID-19. TCRdb reanalysed the 5' RACE reads using MiXCR and keeps one entry per CDR3 protein. The sample lists roughly 480,000 distinct CDR3 sequences, 25% occurring once. The sample was PBMCs or a T cell subset sorted from them (not recorded which). These receptors were taken from an adult woman who had mild COVID-19 (a few samples of this study predate the infection). Cell type and time point are not known.

The genes are TRBV3-1 and TRBJ2-3; tentative D call: TRBD2 (6 bases). Germline V CDR1 and CDR2: LGHDT, YNNKEL (reference sequence). V lost 0 bases, J lost 6 bases, and 13 bases lay in between. The CDR3 has 15 amino acids. The CDR3 here is CASSQDPLTSDTQYF. CDR3 bases: TGTGCCAGCAGCCAAGATCCGTTAACTAGCGATACGCAGTATTTT.

There are a few counts of this clonotype. The gene calls are TRBV27 and TRBJ2-7; D is unresolved. Per germline, CDR1 MNHEY and CDR2 SMNVEV (reference sequence). V was shortened by 3 bases and J by 0 bases, with 9 bases between the two germline ends. The CDR3 covers 14 residues. CDR3 in amino acids: CASSLFRFSYEQYF. DNA for the CDR3: TGTGCCAGCAGTTTGTTTCGGTTCTCCTACGAGCAGTACTTC.

The CDR3 region has the DNA TGTGCCAGCAGTGGTCAGGGCCATCAGCCCCAGCATTTT. Its translation is CASSGQGHQPQHF. The chain carries TRBV25-1 and TRBJ1-5, with TRBD1 as a possible D gene (5 bases). Trimming stripped 4 bases from V and 5 bases from J, with 9 bases between. Germline V gene lookup returns CDR1 MGHDK and CDR2 SYGVNS. This CDR3 region has 13 residues.

This clonotype was picked up a small number of times. The chain combines TRBV29-1 with TRBJ2-7; D is perhaps TRBD1 or TRBD2 (7 bases each). The ends were cut back, 5 bases at V and 2 bases at J, with 16 bases in the middle. This CDR3 is built from 14 residues. CDR1 and CDR2 (germline): SQVTM, ANQGSEA. The DNA of the CDR3 is TGCAGCGTTCGACAGGGACTACACACCTACGAGCAGTACTTC. It encodes CSVRQGLHTYEQYF.

The rearrangement joins TRBV14 to TRBJ1-6; D is uncertain. The CDR3 totals 14 residues. Deletions cut 5 bases from V and 9 bases from J, with 14 bases between. CDR1 and CDR2 (germline): SGHDN, FVKESK. The CDR3 nucleotides are TGTGCCAGCAGCTATCCGGCCTGGGGTTCACCCCTCCACTTT. Amino acids: CASSYPAWGSPLHF.

This rearrangement joins TRBV14 to TRBJ1-1; possibly TRBD1 for D (5 bases). There are 17 residues in the CDR3. V was pared by 6 bases and J by 1 base, with 21 bases between. The germline V gene has CDR1 SGHDN and CDR2 FVKESK. CDR3 nucleotide sequence: TGTGCCAGCAGTTTACATCAGGGCCTCTCCGGGAACACTGAAGCTTTCTTT. Its protein is CASSLHQGLSGNTEAFF.

This clonotype was seen only a few times. The chain joins TRBV10-2 to TRBJ2-5; 7 positions match TRBD1. This CDR3 contains 13 residues. Germline V gene data show CDR1 as WSHSY and CDR2 as SAAADI. With 6 bases clipped from V and 2 bases from J, the junction kept 3 bases outside the gene matches. The DNA for the CDR3 is TGCGCCAGCAGACACAGGGGACAAGAGACCCAGTACTTC. Translating gives CASRHRGQETQYF.

This chain connects TRBV9 to TRBJ2-1; D uncertain. The ends were cut back, 0 bases at V and 1 base at J, with 8 bases in the middle. The CDR3 has 15 residues. Per the germline V gene, CDR1 is SGDLS and CDR2 is YYNGEE. The CDR3 is CASSVAKESYNEQFF. CDR3 in DNA: TGTGCCAGCAGCGTAGCGAAAGAATCCTACAATGAGCAGTTCTTC. Full variable domain (rest looked up from reference TRBV9 and TRBJ2-1): DSGVTQTPKHLITATGQRVTLRCSPRSGDLSVYWYQQSLDQGLQFLIQYYNGEERAKGNILERFSAQQFPDLHSELNLSSLELGDSALYFCASSVAKESYNEQFFGPGTRLTVL.

This chain connects TRBV29-1 to TRBJ2-1, with 10 bases aligning to TRBD2. Germline V gives CDR1 SQVTM, CDR2 ANQGSEA. The CDR3 is 12 amino acids. The V and J ends lost 7 bases and 9 bases, in that order; junction bases with no gene match: 6. The CDR3 loop is CSAEREGGEQFF. The CDR3 nucleotides are TGCAGCGCCGAGCGGGAGGGCGGTGAGCAGTTCTTC.

This clonotype has more than one count but fewer than ten. J is TRBJ2-3 and V is TRBV29-1; 7 bases map to TRBD1. The CDR3 extends over 13 amino acids. In germline, CDR1 is SQVTM, CDR2 ANQGSEA. Losses at the gene ends were 7 bases for V and 8 bases for J; bases not matched to a gene: 12. The CDR3 DNA reads TGCAGCGCCGAAGGTCCCCCAGGGGGTACGCAGTATTTT. As protein: CSAEGPPGGTQYF.

This clonotype was recorded many times. In DNA, the CDR3 is TGTGCCAGCAGCACTAGCGGGGCCTACAATGAGCAGTTCTTC. It codes for CASSTSGAYNEQFF. V gene TRBV7-3 combines with J gene TRBJ2-1; 10 bases agree with TRBD2. This CDR3 spans 14 amino acids. The V gene end was trimmed by 5 bases and the J gene end by 2 bases; junction bases not matched to a gene: 0. Looked up from germline, CDR1 is SGHTA and CDR2 is FQGTGA.

V and J are TRBV12-3 or TRBV12-4 and TRBJ1-1; D ambiguous. V was pared by 3 bases and J by 4 bases, with 24 bases between. The CDR3 is 18 residues long. The CDR3 protein is CASSFGSSGIREFTEAFF. CDR3 DNA sequence: TGTGCCAGCAGTTTTGGGAGTTCGGGCATTAGGGAGTTCACTGAAGCTTTCTTT.

The rearrangement links TRBV5-1 to TRBJ2-5, with 13 positions matching TRBD2. There are 16 residues in the CDR3. The germline V gene has CDR1 SGHRS and CDR2 YFSETQ. V dropped 5 bases and J dropped 5; count of bases not matched to a gene: 9. CDR3 residues: CASSFGTSGEEETQYF. The CDR3, as DNA: TGCGCCAGCAGTTTTGGGACTAGCGGGGAAGAGGAGACCCAGTACTTC.

This clonotype has more than one count but fewer than ten. The chain carries TRBV5-5 and TRBJ2-3; D unclear. Germline values: CDR1 SGHKS, CDR2 YYEKEE (reference sequence). V was pared by 0 bases and J by 3 bases, with 14 bases between. This CDR3 region has 16 residues. DNA of the CDR3: TGTGCCAGCAGCTTGGTAGGGATTCCCGTGACAGATACGCAGTATTTT. Its translation: CASSLVGIPVTDTQYF.

In its sample, this clonotype was seen a few times. The chain's CDR3 is CASSVGTSVETQYF. CDR3 sequence (DNA): TGTGCCAGCAGCGTGGGGACTAGCGTAGAGACCCAGTACTTC. The chain is built from TRBV5-4 and TRBJ2-5; 10 positions agree with TRBD2. The germline V gene has CDR1 SGHNT and CDR2 YYREEE (reference sequence). The CDR3 sequence is 14 residues long. V lost 4 bases, J lost 4 bases, and 4 bases stayed unmatched.

This clonotype was recorded once. The CDR3 is CASSSRLDGANYGYTF. In DNA, the CDR3 is TGTGCCAGCAGCTCAAGGTTGGACGGAGCTAACTATGGCTACACCTTC. The genes are TRBV11-2 and TRBJ1-2; D gene uncertain. V dropped 4 bases and J dropped 0 bases, with 15 bases sitting between them. Germline V gene sequence: CDR1 SGHAT, CDR2 FQNNGV. The CDR3 has 16 amino acids.